The 17 T cell receptor beta chains given below trace back to one sample, sequenced in a study of T cell responses to AZD1222 COVID-19 vaccine. The repertoire was sequenced with immunoSEQ multiplex PCR; TCRdb's copy has only in-frame clones and lacks some. Of about 73,000 clones in the sample, approximately 90% were seen once. The sequencing used peripheral blood, collected on day 0 of AZD1222 vaccination. The receptor source for this set is an adult in good health.

V usage is TRBV28 and J usage is TRBJ1-1; D possibly corresponds to TRBD1 (6 bases). Germline CDR1 and CDR2: MDHEN and SYDVKM. The CDR3 runs 15 residues. Deletions cut 2 bases from V and 1 base from J, with 11 bases between. CDR3 amino acids: CASSLPGGANTEAFF. The CDR3 DNA sequence: TGTGCCAGCAGTTTACCCGGGGGGGCGAACACTGAAGCTTTCTTT.

The gene calls are TRBV19 and TRBJ1-2; D gene unclear. V lost 1 base, J lost 8 bases, and 5 bases lay in between. Per the germline V gene, CDR1 is LNHDA and CDR2 is SQIVND (reference sequence). This CDR3 is 11 amino acids long. CDR3 amino acids: CASSIGGGYTF. The CDR3 DNA reads as TGTGCCAGTAGTATAGGAGGGGGCTACACCTTC.

The chain has TRBV25-1 and TRBJ1-2, with TRBD1 matching 11 bases. This CDR3 is built from 15 residues. Germline V lookup: CDR1 MGHDK, CDR2 SYGVNS. The junction had 6 bases not matched to a gene; V was cut back by 3 bases and J by 6 bases. The CDR3 region has the DNA TGTGCCAGCAGTGATCAATGGGACAGGGGGAATGGCTACACCTTC. This translates into CASSDQWDRGNGYTF.

The rearrangement joins TRBV19 to TRBJ1-1, with D unclear. Trimming took 7 bases from V and 3 from J, leaving 15 bases between them. Germline V gene data show CDR1 as LNHDA and CDR2 as SQIVND (reference sequence). The CDR3 contains 14 residues. The CDR3 spells CASISGWFDTEAFF. The CDR3 nucleotides read TGTGCCAGTATCTCGGGTTGGTTTGACACTGAAGCTTTCTTT.

This clone was recorded only once. The V call is TRBV28, the J call TRBJ1-5; D is ambiguous. Trimming left V 10 bases short and J 1 base short, with 20 bases between. Germline V gene sequence: CDR1 MDHEN, CDR2 SYDVKM. The CDR3 totals 16 residues. DNA for the CDR3: TGTGCCATCTCAGGCCTCCTTGAAGGGAGCAATCAGCCCCAGCATTTT. Protein: CAISGLLEGSNQPQHF. The full variable domain, with the rest looked up from reference TRBV28 and TRBJ1-5, is DVKVTQSSRYLVKRTGEKVFLECVQDMDHENMFWYRQDPGLGLRLIYFSYDVKMKEKGDIPEGYSVSREKKERFSLILESASTNQTSMYLCAISGLLEGSNQPQHFGDGTRLSIL.

This chain links TRBV28 with TRBJ1-1; D is uncertain. The CDR3 runs 12 residues. Trimming removed 3 bases from V and 7 bases from J, with 9 bases in between. Germline CDR1 and CDR2: MDHEN and SYDVKM. CDR3 bases: TGTGCCAGCAGTTTGTCAAACCTTGAAGCTTTCTTT. It specifies CASSLSNLEAFF.

Of note for this clone: The identical CDR3 is also encoded by other nucleotide sequences in the sample. The J gene is TRBJ2-3, the V gene TRBV20-1; D ambiguous. Germline CDR1 is DFQATT and CDR2 is SNEGSKA (reference sequence). This CDR3 region has 11 residues. V was clipped by 2 bases and J by 1 base, with 1 base between them. This chain's CDR3 is CSARRTDTQYF. CDR3 in DNA: TGCAGTGCTAGACGCACAGATACGCAGTATTTT.

The genes are TRBV2 and TRBJ2-6; TRBD2 matches at 15 bases. V lost 6 bases to trimming and J lost 1 base; unmatched junction nucleotides: 1. CDR3 length: 17 amino acids. In germline, CDR1 is SNHLY, CDR2 FYNNEI. The CDR3 spells CASSGTSGRSGANVLTF. CDR3 nucleotide sequence: TGTGCCAGCAGCGGGACTAGCGGGAGGTCTGGGGCCAACGTCCTGACTTTC.

The chain combines TRBV4-1 with TRBJ2-7; the D gene is possibly TRBD2 (7 bases). Trimming pared 0 bases from V and 3 bases from J, leaving 18 bases between. This CDR3 comprises 17 residues. In germline, CDR1 is MGHRA, CDR2 YSYEKL. The CDR3, as DNA: TGCGCCAGCAGCCAAGAACAAGGGGGGGGGCTAGACTACGAGCAGTACTTC. Residues: CASSQEQGGGLDYEQYF.

The CDR3 loop is CASSLTSSYEQYF. The CDR3 region has the DNA TGCGCCAGCAGCTTGACTAGCTCCTACGAGCAGTACTTC. This rearrangement joins TRBV5-1 to TRBJ2-7, with TRBD2 as a possible D gene (5 bases). Between the trimmed V and J ends, which lost 1 base and 0 bases, there was a span of 5 bases. The CDR3 contains 13 residues. Germline-derived CDR1 and CDR2 are SGHRS and YFSETQ.

This clone showed up just once. This chain uses TRBV28 with TRBJ1-1; D is unclear. CDR1 is MDHEN, CDR2 SYDVKM, per germline. This CDR3 has 12 amino acids. Trimming pared 1 base from V and 4 bases from J, leaving 4 bases between. CDR3 protein: CASSLFTTEAFF. The CDR3 DNA reads TGTGCCAGCAGTTTATTTACCACTGAAGCTTTCTTT. Full variable domain (outside the CDR3, taken from reference TRBV28 and TRBJ1-1): DVKVTQSSRYLVKRTGEKVFLECVQDMDHENMFWYRQDPGLGLRLIYFSYDVKMKEKGDIPEGYSVSREKKERFSLILESASTNQTSMYLCASSLFTTEAFFGQGTRLTVV.

This chain connects TRBV2 to TRBJ2-4; D is perhaps TRBD1 or TRBD2 (5 bases each). There are 15 residues in the CDR3. From germline, CDR1 is SNHLY and CDR2 FYNNEI. Trimming took off 9 bases at V and 3 bases at J, with 18 bases between the two ends. CDR3 residues: CASPGPSTGKNIQYF. Here the CDR3 DNA reads TGTGCCAGTCCGGGACCTTCGACTGGCAAAAACATTCAGTACTTC.

The chain's CDR3 is CATSGRGQETQYF. The CDR3 DNA reads TGTGCCACCAGTGGAAGGGGGCAAGAGACCCAGTACTTC. The chain recombines TRBV24-1 with TRBJ2-5, with D possibly matching TRBD1 (6 bases). The V and J ends lost 5 bases and 2 bases respectively, with 8 bases between them. This CDR3 region has 13 residues. Germline CDR1 is KGHDR and CDR2 is SFDVKD.

This clone turned up a few times. V usage is TRBV9 and J usage is TRBJ1-1; D possibly corresponds to TRBD1 (5 bases). The CDR3 extends over 17 amino acids. The germline V gene encodes CDR1 SGDLS and CDR2 YYNGEE. V gave up 0 bases and J gave up 0 bases, with 15 bases separating them. DNA of the CDR3: TGTGCCAGCAGCGTAGACCCGGGTGAGGGGATGAACACTGAAGCTTTCTTT. Encoded protein: CASSVDPGEGMNTEAFF.

This clone was counted only a few times. This chain connects TRBV7-8 to TRBJ1-5; D is undetermined. Trimming left V 3 bases short and J 1 base short, with 4 bases between. This CDR3 region has 13 residues. Germline assignment: CDR1 SGHVS and CDR2 FQNEAQ. CDR3 loop: CASSFQSNQPQHF. The CDR3 coding sequence is TGTGCCAGCAGCTTTCAAAGCAATCAGCCCCAGCATTTT. The full variable domain, in which reference TRBV7-8 and TRBJ1-5 provide the parts outside the CDR3, is GAGVSQSPRYKVAKRGQDVALRCDPISGHVSLFWYQQALGQGPEFLTYFQNEAQLDKSGLPSDRFFAERPEGSVSTLKIQRTQQEDSAVYLCASSFQSNQPQHFGDGTRLSIL.

Notes on this clone: The same CDR3 can be traced to other DNA sequences in this sample. The chain carries TRBV10-3 and TRBJ1-3; the D is unclear. Trimming pared 0 bases from V and 4 bases from J, leaving 4 bases between. This CDR3 contains 13 residues. CDR1 ENHRY and CDR2 SYGVKD come from the germline V gene. Here the CDR3 DNA reads TGTGCCATCAGTGAGTCCCTGGGAAACACCATATATTTT. Its translation: CAISESLGNTIYF.

This chain uses TRBV3-1 (or the pseudogene TRBV3-2) with TRBJ2-3; 12 bases align to TRBD2. Germline trimming cut 0 bases from V and 4 bases from J; bases unmatched to any gene: 2. This CDR3 has 16 amino acids. Germline CDR1 and CDR2: LGHDT and YNNKEL (reference sequence). CDR3 in amino acids: CASSQDWTSGADTQYF. Written as DNA, the CDR3 is TGTGCCAGCAGCCAAGACTGGACTAGCGGGGCAGATACGCAGTATTTT.